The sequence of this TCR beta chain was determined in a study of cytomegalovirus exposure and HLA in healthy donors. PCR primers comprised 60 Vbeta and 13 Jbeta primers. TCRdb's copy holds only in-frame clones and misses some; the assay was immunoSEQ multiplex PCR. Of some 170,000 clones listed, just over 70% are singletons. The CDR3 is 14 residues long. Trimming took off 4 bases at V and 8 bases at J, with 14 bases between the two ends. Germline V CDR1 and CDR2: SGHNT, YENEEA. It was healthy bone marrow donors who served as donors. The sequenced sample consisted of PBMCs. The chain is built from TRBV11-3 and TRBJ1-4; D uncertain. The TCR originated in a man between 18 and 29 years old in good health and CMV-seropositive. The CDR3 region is CASSSLRYMEKLFF. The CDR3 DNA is TGTGCCAGCAGCTCCTTGAGGTATATGGAAAAACTGTTTTTT.